This is a list of T cell receptor beta chains from one sample in a study of OX40 agonist ivuxolimab in advanced cancers. Only in-frame clones appear in the TCRdb table, and some are missing; sequencing was by immunoSEQ multiplex PCR. The sample has tens of thousands of clones; 80% to 95% are singletons. The sequencing used CD4+ or CD8+ T cells sorted from blood, collected in a trial of the OX40 agonist ivuxolimab. These receptor sequences come from an adult with an advanced solid tumor such as melanoma, head and neck, liver or kidney cancer. Each CDR3 is given with its conserved first and last residue. Each record gives: V gene, D gene, clone size, J gene, CDR3 protein, CDR3 DNA. A D gene is named only where the DNA matches it firmly. Size is stated for part of the rows, as once, few or many counts, or as a class when the clone is expanded.

TRBV4-1	TRBD1	NA	TRBJ2-7	CASSAPGTATYEQYF	TGCGCCAGCAGCGCACCCGGGACAGCGACCTACGAGCAGTACTTC
TRBV5-1	TRBD1	NA	TRBJ2-2	CASSLGQGTSGELFF	TGCGCCAGCAGCTTGGGACAGGGAACATCGGGGGAGCTGTTTTTT
TRBV4-2	NA	NA	TRBJ2-5	CASSLSRVGTQYF	TGTGCCAGCAGCCTCAGTCGGGTTGGGACCCAGTACTTC
TRBV7-2	NA	NA	TRBJ2-1	CASSPSRGTYNEQFF	TGTGCCAGCAGCCCCTCCCGGGGCACCTACAATGAGCAGTTCTTC
TRBV5-1	TRBD1	NA	TRBJ1-5	CASSPGQPNQPQHF	TGCGCCAGCAGCCCGGGACAGCCCAATCAGCCCCAGCATTTT
TRBV15	NA	NA	TRBJ1-1	CATSRDQGAEAFF	TGTGCCACCAGCAGAGATCAGGGTGCTGAAGCTTTCTTT
TRBV4-2	TRBD1	NA	TRBJ1-2	CASSQVGGQAYYTF	TGTGCCAGCAGCCAGGTCGGGGGACAGGCTTACTACACCTTC
TRBV15	NA	NA	TRBJ2-4	CATSRDPSRAKNIQYF	TGTGCCACCAGCAGAGATCCCTCAAGAGCCAAAAACATTCAGTACTTC
TRBV19	NA	few	TRBJ2-7	CASKAARAGTYEQYF	TGTGCCAGTAAAGCGGCTAGGGCGGGGACCTACGAGCAGTACTTC
TRBV2	NA	few	TRBJ2-5	CASRFTLASPSPAQYF	TGTGCCAGCAGGTTCACCTTAGCAAGTCCTTCACCTGCCCAGTACTTC
TRBV6-6	TRBD1	NA	TRBJ2-5	CASSYGTVQETQYF	TGTGCCAGCAGTTACGGGACAGTTCAAGAGACCCAGTACTTC
TRBV19	NA	few	TRBJ1-5	CASSIESQNNQPQHF	TGTGCCAGTAGTATAGAGAGCCAGAACAATCAGCCCCAGCATTTT
TRBV29-1	TRBD2	NA	TRBJ2-1	CSVWGLAGYEQFF	TGCAGCGTTTGGGGACTAGCGGGATATGAGCAGTTCTTC
TRBV28	NA	NA	TRBJ2-6	CASSLIGSGANVLTF	TGTGCCAGCAGTTTAATCGGGTCCGGGGCCAACGTCCTGACTTTC
TRBV19	NA	NA	TRBJ2-2	CASRQVPGELFF	TGTGCCAGTCGACAGGTCCCCGGGGAGCTGTTTTTT
TRBV6-4	NA	once	TRBJ2-1	CASRPGESYNEQFF	TGTGCCAGCAGGCCGGGAGAGTCCTACAATGAGCAGTTCTTC
TRBV28	NA	NA	TRBJ1-5	CASSEGDVPQHF	TGTGCCAGCAGTGAGGGAGACGTGCCCCAGCATTTT
TRBV25-1	NA	NA	TRBJ1-1	CASSEGGSMNTEAFF	TGTGCCAGCAGTGAGGGCGGGTCGATGAACACTGAAGCTTTCTTT
TRBV6-5	TRBD2	NA	TRBJ2-7	CASSYAAGGPYEQYF	TGTGCCAGCAGTTACGCTGCGGGAGGACCCTACGAGCAGTACTTC
TRBV5-8	NA	once	TRBJ2-7	CASSQYGQYF	TGTGCCAGCAGCCAATACGGGCAGTACTTC
TRBV7-3	TRBD2	NA	TRBJ2-2	CASSKGLAPGELFF	TGTGCCAGCAGCAAGGGACTAGCCCCCGGGGAGCTGTTTTTT
TRBV6-5	NA	NA	TRBJ2-7	CASSYEGGEQYF	TGTGCCAGCAGTTACGAGGGCGGCGAGCAGTACTTC
TRBV15	NA	NA	TRBJ1-2	CATSRVLGAYGYTF	TGTGCCACCAGCAGGGTACTCGGGGCCTATGGCTACACCTTC
TRBV10-3	NA	NA	TRBJ2-1	CAISEGRDRHNEQFF	TGTGCCATCAGTGAGGGGAGGGACAGACACAATGAGCAGTTCTTC
TRBV27	NA	NA	TRBJ2-1	CASSRNLGSYNEQFF	TGTGCCAGCAGTCGAAATTTGGGAAGTTACAATGAGCAGTTCTTC
TRBV7-2	TRBD2	NA	TRBJ2-2	CASSQSPSGGGTGELFF	TGTGCCAGCAGCCAATCCCCTAGCGGGGGAGGGACCGGGGAGCTGTTTTTT
TRBV5-1	NA	once	TRBJ2-5	CASSFPSGTETQYF	TGCGCCAGCAGCTTCCCGTCGGGTACAGAGACCCAGTACTTC
TRBV19	NA	NA	TRBJ2-7	CASSEQDFGEHEQYF	TGTGCCAGTAGTGAACAGGATTTCGGCGAGCACGAGCAGTACTTC
TRBV4-2	NA	NA	TRBJ2-7	CASSQEGRGYYEQYF	TGTGCCAGCAGCCAAGAAGGCAGGGGTTACTACGAGCAGTACTTC
TRBV7-2	TRBD1	NA	TRBJ2-3	CASSLGTVTDTQYF	TGTGCCAGCAGCTTGGGGACAGTCACAGATACGCAGTATTTT
TRBV5-3	NA	NA	TRBJ1-2	CASSTGDTSYGYTF	TGTGCCAGCAGCACCGGGGACACAAGCTATGGCTACACCTTC
TRBV15	NA	NA	TRBJ1-1	CATRAGLNTEAFF	TGTGCCACCAGGGCAGGACTGAACACTGAAGCTTTCTTT
TRBV5-1	NA	NA	TRBJ1-3	CASSLSGTLLGGNTIYF	TGCGCCAGCAGCTTGTCGGGGACCCTCCTCGGGGGAAACACCATATATTTT
TRBV19	TRBD2	NA	TRBJ2-3	CASRGYWTSKPDTQYF	TGTGCCAGTAGAGGGTATTGGACTAGCAAACCAGATACGCAGTATTTT
TRBV6-5	NA	NA	TRBJ1-1	CASRRSREAEAFF	TGTGCCAGCAGAAGATCCAGGGAGGCTGAAGCTTTCTTT
TRBV27	TRBD2	NA	TRBJ2-3	CASIRLAGGGRSTDTQYF	TGTGCCAGCATAAGGCTAGCGGGAGGGGGGAGAAGCACAGATACGCAGTATTTT